Shown below are 15 T cell receptor beta chains from a single sample sequenced in a study of blood T cell repertoires in COVID-19. Measured with immunoSEQ multiplex PCR; TCRdb has only the in-frame clones, and not every one. This table holds 200,000 to 300,000 clones, over 75% found once. The sequenced sample consisted of peripheral blood. These TCRs come from a woman aged 25 to 39 with acute or convalescent COVID-19.

The V call is TRBV19, the J call TRBJ1-6, with D possibly matching TRBD1 (5 bases). In germline, CDR1 is LNHDA, CDR2 SQIVND (reference sequence). V dropped 7 bases and J dropped 7 bases, with 17 bases sitting between them. The CDR3 sequence is 15 residues long. In nucleotides, the CDR3 is TGTGCCAGTAAAGCACAGGCACAAGGAAATTCACCCCTCCACTTT. It encodes CASKAQAQGNSPLHF. The variable domain in full, with the rest retrieved from reference TRBV19 and TRBJ1-6, is DGGITQSPKYLFRKEGQNVTLSCEQNLNHDAMYWYRQDPGQGLRLIYYSQIVNDFQKGDIAEGYSVSREKKESFPLTVTSAQKNPTAFYLCASKAQAQGNSPLHFGNGTRLTVT.

V usage is TRBV30 and J usage is TRBJ1-2, with 8 bases lining up with TRBD1. The CDR3 is 13 residues long. Looked up from germline, CDR1 is GTSNPN and CDR2 is SVGIG (reference sequence). V shed 3 bases, J shed 7 bases, and the junction held 7 bases outside the gene matches. The DNA of the CDR3 is TGTGCCTGGAGAGGACAGGGACCTTCTGGCTACACCTTC. This encodes CAWRGQGPSGYTF. The entire variable domain, with the rest obtained from reference TRBV30 and TRBJ1-2, is as follows: SQTIHQWPATLVQPVGSPLSLECTVEGTSNPNLYWYRQAAGRGLQLLFYSVGIGQISSEVPQNLSASRPQDRQFILSSKKLLLSDSGFYLCAWRGQGPSGYTFGSGTRLTVV.

V is TRBV3-1 (or the pseudogene TRBV3-2) and J is TRBJ1-6, with 7 bases identical to TRBD1. The germline CDR1 and CDR2 sequences are LGHDT and YNNKEL (reference sequence). J was trimmed by 7 bases and V by 3 bases; bases with no gene match: 6. This CDR3 has 15 residues. The CDR3 DNA reads TGTGCCAGCAGCCAGGTAGGGGGCGCGAATTCACCCCTCCACTTT. It translates to CASSQVGGANSPLHF.

The chain couples TRBV5-1 to TRBJ2-7; TRBD2 aligns across 7 bases. Per germline, CDR1 SGHRS and CDR2 YFSETQ. V shed 0 bases and J 8 bases; nucleotides not matched to a gene: 14. The CDR3 totals 16 residues. CDR3 in DNA: TGCGCCAGCAGCTTGGGGGAAGCGGGAATCTACGACAAGCAGTACTTC. Its protein is CASSLGEAGIYDKQYF.

This chain uses TRBV30 with TRBJ2-1; TRBD2 aligns across 10 bases. The J segment lost 3 bases and the V segment lost 4 bases, leaving 15 bases of the junction unmatched. The CDR3 is 18 amino acids. The germline V gene has CDR1 GTSNPN and CDR2 SVGIG (reference sequence). The CDR3 nucleotides read TGTGCCTGGATGTTCCTTTCCGGGACTAGCGCGTACTACAATGAGCAGTTCTTC. Translated, it gives CAWMFLSGTSAYYNEQFF.

The V and J genes are TRBV9 and TRBJ1-4; 11 nucleotides align to TRBD1. V trimming: 4 bases; J trimming: 8 bases; junction bases outside the gene matches: 4. Germline V lookup: CDR1 SGDLS, CDR2 YYNGEE. This CDR3 has 14 amino acids. Here the CDR3 reads CASSTGQGGEKLFF. The CDR3 bases are TGTGCCAGCAGCACGGGACAGGGGGGCGAAAAACTGTTTTTT.

This chain's CDR3 is CASSVRDRDSNQPQHF. CDR3 bases: TGTGCCAGCAGTGTCCGGGACAGAGATAGCAATCAGCCCCAGCATTTT. The chain has TRBV6-1 and TRBJ1-5; 7 bases map to TRBD1. The germline V gene has CDR1 MNHNS and CDR2 SASEGT. V was clipped by 4 bases and J by 0 bases; unmatched bases: 6. The CDR3 is 16 amino acids.

CDR3 nucleotides: TGTGCCAGCAGCTTCCTACTCCCTCCGGGACTAGCGGGACTTGAGCAGTTCTTC. The encoded protein is CASSFLLPPGLAGLEQFF. This chain joins TRBV11-2 and TRBJ2-1, with 13 positions matching TRBD2. The V gene end was trimmed by 3 bases and the J gene end by 9 bases; junction bases not matched to a gene: 14. The CDR3 runs to 18 residues. The germline V gene has CDR1 SGHAT and CDR2 FQNNGV.

This clone was counted once. The rearrangement uses TRBV7-8 and TRBJ2-1; 8 positions agree with TRBD1. Trimming cost V 5 bases and J 8 bases; bases outside gene matches: 8. Germline CDR1 reads SGHVS; CDR2 reads FQNEAQ. CDR3 size: 14 residues. CDR3 DNA: TGTGCCAGCAGCAAACGGACAGGGAGTGATGAGCAGTTCTTC. As protein: CASSKRTGSDEQFF.

The gene calls are TRBV7-8 and TRBJ2-2, with 10 bases fitting TRBD2. CDR3 length: 16 residues. Germline-derived CDR1 and CDR2 are SGHVS and FQNEAQ. V trimming: 4 bases; J trimming: 6 bases; junction bases outside the gene matches: 8. The CDR3 region has the DNA TGTGCCAGCAGCTCAGCGGGAGGGCTACGCCCCGGGGAGCTGTTTTTT. Translated: CASSSAGGLRPGELFF. The whole variable domain, filled in from reference TRBV7-8 and TRBJ2-2, reads GAGVSQSPRYKVAKRGQDVALRCDPISGHVSLFWYQQALGQGPEFLTYFQNEAQLDKSGLPSDRFFAERPEGSVSTLKIQRTQQEDSAVYLCASSSAGGLRPGELFFGEGSRLTVL.

V gene TRBV10-1 combines with J gene TRBJ1-4; 9 bases are shared with TRBD1. This CDR3 comprises 17 residues. Germline V CDR1 and CDR2: WNHNN, SYGVQD (reference sequence). V lost 8 bases and J lost 2; bases outside the gene matches: 12. The CDR3 is CASFEPGQGETNEKLFF. The CDR3 region has the DNA TGCGCCAGCTTCGAGCCGGGACAGGGAGAGACTAATGAAAAACTGTTTTTT.

The rearrangement joins TRBV19 to TRBJ2-7; 9 nucleotides line up with TRBD1. The CDR3 has 17 residues. J gave up 3 bases and V 0 bases, and 9 bases lay outside the gene matches. Germline V gives CDR1 LNHDA, CDR2 SQIVND (reference sequence). In DNA form, the CDR3 reads TGTGCCAGTAGTATAGAGGGGATGGGGACAGGGAGCTACGAGCAGTACTTC. Its protein is CASSIEGMGTGSYEQYF.

Ten or more counts support this clone. The rearrangement joins TRBV12-3 or TRBV12-4 to TRBJ1-2; 7 bases agree with TRBD1. The ends lost 7 bases at V and 2 bases at J; junction bases unmatched: 4. The CDR3 extends over 13 amino acids. DNA of the CDR3: TGTGCCAGCACCCCGGGACAGAACTATGGCTACACCTTC. It translates to CASTPGQNYGYTF.

Turning to this clone: Other DNA sequences from this sample encode an identical CDR3 as well. V and J are TRBV5-6 and TRBJ2-7; D uncertain. Germline V gene lookup returns CDR1 SGHDT and CDR2 YYEEEE. CDR3 length: 11 residues. V gave up 3 bases and J gave up 4 bases, with 5 bases separating them. CDR3 DNA: TGTGCCAGCAGCTCTAATTACGAGCAGTACTTC. Its translation is CASSSNYEQYF. The entire variable domain, with the rest obtained from reference TRBV5-6 and TRBJ2-7, is as follows: DAGVTQSPTHLIKTRGQQVTLRCSPKSGHDTVSWYQQALGQGPQFIFQYYEEEERQRGNFPDRFSGHQFPNYSSELNVNALLLGDSALYLCASSSNYEQYFGPGTRLTVT.

CDR3 sequence reads: CAWSIGQIPQPQHF. The CDR3 DNA is TGTGCCTGGAGCATTGGACAGATCCCCCAGCCCCAGCATTTT. This chain uses TRBV30 with TRBJ1-5, with D perhaps matching TRBD1 (6 bases). Germline V gene data show CDR1 as GTSNPN and CDR2 as SVGIG (reference sequence). Deletions cut 3 bases from V and 7 bases from J, with 16 bases between. The CDR3 runs 14 residues.